This entry features one T cell receptor beta chain sequence. Amplification of TCR beta used genomic DNA extracted from peripheral blood. Rearranged V-D-J TRB sequences were amplified with a mixed TRB-A/B primer pool. Each CDR3 protein is one row after TCRdb ran MiXCR on the multiplex PCR reads. Here the sample spans around 7,700 distinct CDR3 sequences, roughly half being singletons. The data are from a study of T cell repertoires in aging, cancer and after chemotherapy. The germline CDR1 and CDR2 sequences are MNHEY and SMNVEV (reference sequence). With V trimmed by 2 bases and J by 5 bases, 5 bases remained unmatched. CDR3 size: 15 residues.

This chain links TRBV27 with TRBJ2-7; 11 bases match TRBD1. The receptor was isolated from a human donor with a solid tumor. Sequencing used blood. CDR3 amino acids: CASSLGDRGYHEQYF. As DNA, the CDR3 is TGTGCCAGCAGTTTAGGGGACAGGGGGTACCACGAGCAGTACTTC.